Below, 5 T cell receptor beta chains from the same sample are listed, as sequenced in a study of beta chain features in type 1 diabetes. Expressed TCRB transcripts got sequenced, as all isolated RNA was reverse transcribed. Here immunoSEQ multiplex PCR was the method, and the copy in TCRdb shows in-frame clones only, minus some. Among 450,000 to 600,000 clones, about 30% were seen once, and the ten largest hold around 0.065%. What was sequenced was naive CD4+ T cells from blood. These receptors all come from a man aged 18 to 30 in good health.

The CDR3 loop reads CASSLRASTDTQYF. CDR3 sequence (DNA): TGTGCCAGCAGTTTAAGGGCTAGCACAGATACGCAGTATTTT. The chain uses TRBV27 and TRBJ2-3; D is ambiguous. V was pared by 2 bases and J by 0 bases, with 6 bases between. This CDR3 is built from 14 residues. The germline CDR1 and CDR2 sequences are MNHEY and SMNVEV (reference sequence).

This clone was counted a few times. The chain combines TRBV29-1 with TRBJ2-7, with 12 bases aligning to TRBD2. V lost 7 bases, J lost 3 bases, and 4 bases stayed unmatched. Germline CDR1 and CDR2: SQVTM and ANQGSEA. The CDR3 is made up of 13 amino acids. CDR3 bases: TGCAGCGCCTGGACTAGCGGGATCTACGAGCAGTACTTC. Protein sequence: CSAWTSGIYEQYF.

The chain combines TRBV9 with TRBJ1-1; a weak D match, TRBD1 (5 bases). The V end lost 7 bases, the J end lost 0 bases, and 13 bases lay between the germline ends. Germline CDR1 and CDR2: SGDLS and YYNGEE. The CDR3 loop spans 14 amino acids. The DNA for the CDR3 is TGTGCCAGCGGCAGGGCAGAGATGAACACTGAAGCTTTCTTT. It translates to CASGRAEMNTEAFF.

This chain uses TRBV5-1 with TRBJ2-2; D remains ambiguous. Looked up from germline, CDR1 is SGHRS and CDR2 is YFSETQ. The V end lost 4 bases, the J end lost 3 bases, and 10 bases lay between the germline ends. CDR3 length equals 14 residues. The CDR3, as DNA: TGCGCCAGCAGCAGATCAGTCTACACCGGGGAGCTGTTTTTT. Translation gives CASSRSVYTGELFF.

Details on this clone: Additional DNA sequences in this sample encode the identical CDR3. V is TRBV29-1 and J is TRBJ2-7; no clear D. The V end lost 1 base, the J end lost 0 bases, and 1 base lay between the germline ends. The CDR3 has 11 amino acids. Germline V gene lookup returns CDR1 SQVTM and CDR2 ANQGSEA. The CDR3 DNA reads as TGCAGCGTTGAAGGCTCCTACGAGCAGTACTTC. Residues: CSVEGSYEQYF.